This T cell receptor beta chain appears in the sequencing data of a study of T cells after yellow fever vaccination. TCRdb ran MiXCR on the 5' RACE reads and lists one entry per CDR3 protein. This sample carries some 420,000 distinct CDR3 sequences, 18% of them seen once, and the ten largest clones take roughly 19%. The sample was PBMCs, taken before the yellow fever booster vaccination. The receptor's source is a man aged 18-30 years who received the YFV17D yellow fever vaccine.

The CDR3 DNA is TGTGCCAGCTCACCCTCTCTCCTAAACATTCAGTACTTC. Protein: CASSPSLLNIQYF. The chain joins TRBV18 to TRBJ2-4; D remains unclear. Germline loops: CDR1 KGHSH, CDR2 LQKENI. V was clipped by 3 bases and J by 6 bases, with 9 bases between them. CDR3 length equals 13 residues.